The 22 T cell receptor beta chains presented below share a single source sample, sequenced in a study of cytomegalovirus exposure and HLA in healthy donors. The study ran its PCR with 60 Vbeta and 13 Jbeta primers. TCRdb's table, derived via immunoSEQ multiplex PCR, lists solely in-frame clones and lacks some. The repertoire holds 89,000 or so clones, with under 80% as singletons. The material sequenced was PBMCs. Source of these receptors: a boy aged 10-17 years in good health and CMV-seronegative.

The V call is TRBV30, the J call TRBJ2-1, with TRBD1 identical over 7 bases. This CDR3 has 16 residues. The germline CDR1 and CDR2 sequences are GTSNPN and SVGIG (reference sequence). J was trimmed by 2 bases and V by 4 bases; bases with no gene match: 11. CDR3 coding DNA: TGTGCCTGGACCCAGAACCAGGGGGAACCCTACAATGAGCAGTTCTTC. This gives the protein CAWTQNQGEPYNEQFF.

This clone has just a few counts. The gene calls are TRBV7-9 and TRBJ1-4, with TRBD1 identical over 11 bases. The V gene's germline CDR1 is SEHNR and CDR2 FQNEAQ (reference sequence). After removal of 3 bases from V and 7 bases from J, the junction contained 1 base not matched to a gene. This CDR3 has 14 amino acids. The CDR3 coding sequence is TGTGCCAGCAGCTTCGGACAGGGGGCTGAAAAACTGTTTTTT. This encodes CASSFGQGAEKLFF.

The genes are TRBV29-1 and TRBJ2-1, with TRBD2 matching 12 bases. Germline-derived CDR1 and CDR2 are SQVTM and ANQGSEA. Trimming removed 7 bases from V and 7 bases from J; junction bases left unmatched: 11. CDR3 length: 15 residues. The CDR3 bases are TGCAGCGGGTGGACTAGCGGGATTGGCTGGAATGAGCAGTTCTTC. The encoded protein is CSGWTSGIGWNEQFF.

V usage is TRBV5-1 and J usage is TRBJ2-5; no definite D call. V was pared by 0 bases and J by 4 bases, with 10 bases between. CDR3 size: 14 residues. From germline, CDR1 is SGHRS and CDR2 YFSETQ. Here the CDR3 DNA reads TGCGCCAGCAGCTTGGCCCAGCCGGGAGAGACCCAGTACTTC. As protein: CASSLAQPGETQYF.

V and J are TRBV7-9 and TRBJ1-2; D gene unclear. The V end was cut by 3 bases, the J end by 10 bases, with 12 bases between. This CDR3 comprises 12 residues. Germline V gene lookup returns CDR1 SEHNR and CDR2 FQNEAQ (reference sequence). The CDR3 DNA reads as TGTGCCAGCAGCTTTGGTACCCGGGACTACACCTTC. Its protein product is CASSFGTRDYTF.

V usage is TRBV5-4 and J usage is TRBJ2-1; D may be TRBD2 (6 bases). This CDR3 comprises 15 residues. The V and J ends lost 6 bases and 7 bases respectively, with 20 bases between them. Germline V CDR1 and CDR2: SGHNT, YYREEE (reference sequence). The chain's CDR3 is CASTSLDRGWNEQFF. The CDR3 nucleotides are TGTGCCAGCACCTCCCTAGACCGGGGGTGGAATGAGCAGTTCTTC.

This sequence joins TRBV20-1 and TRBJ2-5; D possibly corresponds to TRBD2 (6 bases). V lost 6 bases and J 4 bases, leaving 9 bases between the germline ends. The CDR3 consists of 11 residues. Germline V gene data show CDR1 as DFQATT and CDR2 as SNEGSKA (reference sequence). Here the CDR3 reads CSAGRGETQYF. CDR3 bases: TGCAGTGCGGGGCGGGGAGAGACCCAGTACTTC.

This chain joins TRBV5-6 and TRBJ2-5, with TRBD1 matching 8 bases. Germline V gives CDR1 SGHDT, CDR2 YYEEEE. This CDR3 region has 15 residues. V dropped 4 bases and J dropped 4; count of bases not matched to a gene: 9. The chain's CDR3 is CASSPGTGFRETQYF. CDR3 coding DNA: TGTGCCAGCAGCCCCGGGACAGGATTTCGAGAGACCCAGTACTTC.

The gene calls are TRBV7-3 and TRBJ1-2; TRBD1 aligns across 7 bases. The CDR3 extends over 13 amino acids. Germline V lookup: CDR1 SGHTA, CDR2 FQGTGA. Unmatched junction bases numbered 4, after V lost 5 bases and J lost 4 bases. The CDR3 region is CASSPGQSYGYTF. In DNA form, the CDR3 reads TGTGCCAGCAGCCCGGGACAGAGCTATGGCTACACCTTC.

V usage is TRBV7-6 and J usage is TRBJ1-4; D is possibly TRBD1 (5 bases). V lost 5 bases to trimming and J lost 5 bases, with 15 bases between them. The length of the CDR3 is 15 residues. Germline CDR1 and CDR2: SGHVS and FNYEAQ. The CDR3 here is CASSPRGGMNEKLFF. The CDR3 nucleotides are TGTGCCAGCAGCCCCCGGGGGGGGATGAATGAAAAACTGTTTTTT.

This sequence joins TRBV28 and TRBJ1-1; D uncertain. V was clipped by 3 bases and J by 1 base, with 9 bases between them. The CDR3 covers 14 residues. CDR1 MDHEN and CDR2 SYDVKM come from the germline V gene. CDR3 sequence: CASSFGSGNTEAFF. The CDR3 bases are TGTGCCAGCAGTTTCGGGTCCGGGAACACTGAAGCTTTCTTT.

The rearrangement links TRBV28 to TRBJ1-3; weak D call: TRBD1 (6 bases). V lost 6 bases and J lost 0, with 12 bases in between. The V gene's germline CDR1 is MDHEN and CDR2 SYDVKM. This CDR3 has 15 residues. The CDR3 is CASSPTGHSGNTIYF. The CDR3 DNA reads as TGTGCCAGCAGCCCGACAGGACACTCTGGAAACACCATATATTTT.

CDR3 sequence reads: CASSPTWTPGYGYTF. The CDR3 coding sequence is TGTGCCAGCAGCCCAACTTGGACTCCAGGCTATGGCTACACCTTC. The chain couples TRBV7-8 to TRBJ1-2, with no clear D. Trimming left V 5 bases short and J 4 bases short, with 17 bases between. CDR3 size: 15 residues. Germline values: CDR1 SGHVS, CDR2 FQNEAQ.

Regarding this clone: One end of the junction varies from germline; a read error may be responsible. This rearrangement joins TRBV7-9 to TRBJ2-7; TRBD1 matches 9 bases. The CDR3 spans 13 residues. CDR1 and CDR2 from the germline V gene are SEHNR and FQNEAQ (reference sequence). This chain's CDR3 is CASSLAPGQGTLF. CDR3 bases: TGTGCCAGCAGCTTAGCGCCTGGACAGGGGACCCTTTTC.

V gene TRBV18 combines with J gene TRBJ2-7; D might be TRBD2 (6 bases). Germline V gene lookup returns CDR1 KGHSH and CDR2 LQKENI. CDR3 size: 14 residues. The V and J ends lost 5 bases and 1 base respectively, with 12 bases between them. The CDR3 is CASSDSGGSYEQYF. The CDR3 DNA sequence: TGTGCCAGCTCAGACTCCGGGGGATCCTACGAGCAGTACTTC. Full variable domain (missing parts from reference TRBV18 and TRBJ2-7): NAGVMQNPRHLVRRRGQEARLRCSPMKGHSHVYWYRQLPEEGLKFMVYLQKENIIDESGMPKERFSAEFPKEGPSILRIQQVVRGDSAAYFCASSDSGGSYEQYFGPGTRLTVT.

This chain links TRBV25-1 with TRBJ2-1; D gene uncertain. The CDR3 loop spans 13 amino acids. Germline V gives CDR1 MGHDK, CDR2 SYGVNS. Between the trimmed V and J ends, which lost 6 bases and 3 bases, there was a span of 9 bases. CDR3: CASSWAGYNEQFF. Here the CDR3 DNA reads TGTGCCAGCAGCTGGGCCGGCTACAATGAGCAGTTCTTC.

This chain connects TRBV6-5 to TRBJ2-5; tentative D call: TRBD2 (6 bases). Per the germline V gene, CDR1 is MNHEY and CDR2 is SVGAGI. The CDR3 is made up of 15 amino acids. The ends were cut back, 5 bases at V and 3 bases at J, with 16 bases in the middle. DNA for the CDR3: TGTGCCAGCAGTGGCGCGGGACTCCGCGAAGAGACCCAGTACTTC. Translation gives CASSGAGLREETQYF.

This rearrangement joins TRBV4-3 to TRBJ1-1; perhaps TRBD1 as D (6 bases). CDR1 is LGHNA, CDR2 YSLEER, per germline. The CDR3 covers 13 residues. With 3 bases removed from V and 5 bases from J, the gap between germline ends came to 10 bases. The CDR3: CASSQGASTEAFF. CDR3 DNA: TGCGCCAGCAGCCAGGGGGCGAGTACTGAAGCTTTCTTT.

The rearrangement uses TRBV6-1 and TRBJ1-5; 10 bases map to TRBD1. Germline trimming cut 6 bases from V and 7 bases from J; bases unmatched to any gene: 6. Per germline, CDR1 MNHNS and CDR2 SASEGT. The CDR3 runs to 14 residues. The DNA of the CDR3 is TGTGCCAGCAGCGAGACAGGGGGCGACCAGCCCCAGCATTTT. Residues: CASSETGGDQPQHF.

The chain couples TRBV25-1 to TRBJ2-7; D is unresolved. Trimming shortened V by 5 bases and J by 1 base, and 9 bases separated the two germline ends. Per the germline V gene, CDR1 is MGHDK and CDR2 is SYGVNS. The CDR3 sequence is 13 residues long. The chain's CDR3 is CASSPQFSYEQYF. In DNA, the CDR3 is TGTGCCAGCAGTCCACAGTTTTCCTACGAGCAGTACTTC.

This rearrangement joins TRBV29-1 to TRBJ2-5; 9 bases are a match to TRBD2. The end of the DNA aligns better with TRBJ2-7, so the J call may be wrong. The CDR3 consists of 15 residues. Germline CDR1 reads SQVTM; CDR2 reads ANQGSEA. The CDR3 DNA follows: TGCAGCGGGTCAGCGGCTAGCGGGAACCCATACGAGCAGTACTTC. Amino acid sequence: CSGSAASGNPYEQYF.

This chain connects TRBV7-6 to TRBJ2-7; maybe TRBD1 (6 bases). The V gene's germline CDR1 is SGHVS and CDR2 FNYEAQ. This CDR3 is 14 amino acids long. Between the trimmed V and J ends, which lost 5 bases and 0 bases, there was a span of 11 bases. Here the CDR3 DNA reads TGTGCCAGCAGCCAAACAGGGAACTCCTACGAGCAGTACTTC. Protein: CASSQTGNSYEQYF.